Listed below are T cell receptor beta chains from one sample, sequenced in a study of cytomegalovirus exposure and HLA in healthy donors. Clones were sequenced by immunoSEQ multiplex PCR, and TCRdb holds only the in-frame ones, with some missing. The sample has around 100,000 clones; around 75% are singletons. The sequencing sample was made of PBMCs. These receptors all stem from a woman aged 25-40 years in good health and CMV-seronegative. Both conserved end residues are part of each CDR3. A D gene is named only where the DNA matches it firmly. Clone size is given for some rows only: seen once, a few or many times, or a class if the clone is expanded.

. TRBJ1-3 . TRBV28 TGTGCCAGCAGTTTTCTCTCTGGAAACACCATATATTTT CASSFLSGNTIYF
. TRBJ1-1 . TRBV7-8 TGTGCCAGCAGCTTAGTAGGGGAGGGAGCTTTCTTT CASSLVGEGAFF
. TRBJ2-6 . TRBV9 TGTGCCAGCAGCGTGAACAGGGCTGGGGCCAACGTCCTGACTTTC CASSVNRAGANVLTF
. TRBJ2-1 . TRBV6-1 TGTGCCAGCAGTCGATACAAGGGGAATGAGCAGTTCTTC CASSRYKGNEQFF
few TRBJ1-1 . TRBV6-4 TGTGCCAGCAGTATCGGAGGGAACACTGAAGCTTTCTTT CASSIGGNTEAFF
. TRBJ1-5 . TRBV2 TGTGCCAGCAGTGAGGGCGATAGGACAGCCGGAATATTGCCCCAGCATTTT CASSEGDRTAGILPQHF
few TRBJ1-5 . TRBV6-5 TGTGCCAGCAGTGAACTTCTGCCCCAGCATTTT CASSELLPQHF
. TRBJ2-1 TRBD1 TRBV30 TGTGCCTGGGAGCGAGACAGGGGGCATGAGCAGTTCTTC CAWERDRGHEQFF
. TRBJ2-7 TRBD1 TRBV5-1 TGCGCCAGCAGCTTGGTAGGGGACAGCACCCTCTACGAGCAGTACTTC CASSLVGDSTLYEQYF
once TRBJ1-6 . TRBV4-2 TGTGCCAGCAGCTCCCGGGGGGAGAGCTCCTATAATTCACCCCTCCACTTT CASSSRGESSYNSPLHF
. TRBJ1-4 . TRBV6-5 TGTGCCAGCAGCCGGAACAGGGCAGATGAAAAACTGTTTTTT CASSRNRADEKLFF
. TRBJ2-5 TRBD2 TRBV6-6 TGTGCCAGCAGTTACGGGACTAGCGGAGACGAGACCCAGTACTTC CASSYGTSGDETQYF
. TRBJ2-6 TRBD1 TRBV5-1 TGCGCCAGCAGCTCAACAGGGGCTGGGGCCAACGTCCTGACTTTC CASSSTGAGANVLTF
. TRBJ2-7 . TRBV27 TGTGCCAGCAGTTTTACAGGGGGGGATTACGAGCAGTACTTC CASSFTGGDYEQYF
. TRBJ2-7 TRBD1 TRBV6-4 TGTGCCAGCAGTACCGGGACAGGGGCCTCCTACGAGCAGTACTTC CASSTGTGASYEQYF
. TRBJ1-1 . TRBV10-2 TGCGCCAGCAGTGTAAAGGGAGGGAACACTGAAGCTTTCTTT CASSVKGGNTEAFF
. TRBJ1-6 . TRBV30 TGTGCCGGGAGTGTACTTGAGGATAATTCACCCCTCCACTTT CAGSVLEDNSPLHF
. TRBJ1-4 . TRBV28 TGTGCCAGCAGTCCGAGAAGTTATGAAAAACTGTTTTTT CASSPRSYEKLFF
. TRBJ1-1 . TRBV5-4 TGTGCCAGCAGCTTGGGGGGCGGAAGCTGGAACACTGAAGCTTTCTTT CASSLGGGSWNTEAFF
. TRBJ1-1 . TRBV7-3 TGTGCCAGCAGCTTAATCTTGAACACTGAAGCTTTCTTT CASSLILNTEAFF
. TRBJ2-2 . TRBV21-1 TGTGCCAGCAGCGAAACTACAGGGTTCCCCGGGGAGCTGTTTTTT CASSETTGFPGELFF
. TRBJ2-6 TRBD1 TRBV5-1 TGCGCCAGCAGTCCGGGACAGGGGGGTTTTTTGATCTCTGGGGCCAACGTCCTGACTTTC CASSPGQGGFLISGANVLTF
. TRBJ2-5 TRBD1 TRBV18 TGTGCCAGCTCACCTCGGACAGGGGGAACTTCGGAGACCCAGTACTTC CASSPRTGGTSETQYF
. TRBJ1-1 . TRBV2 TGTGCCAGCTCCGATCAGGGTTTTGAAGCTTTCTTT CASSDQGFEAFF
. TRBJ2-1 . TRBV30 TGTGCCTCGGCCGTACTCGAGCGCTACAATGAGCAGTTCTTC CASAVLERYNEQFF
few TRBJ1-1 TRBD1 TRBV30 TGTGCCTGGAGGGGTAACTTGGGACAGGGATATGTTGAAGCTTTCTTT CAWRGNLGQGYVEAFF
. TRBJ1-5 TRBD1 TRBV5-1 TGCGCCAGCAGCTTGGCTCTGGGGACAGGGGGGTTCAATCAGCCCCAGCATTTT CASSLALGTGGFNQPQHF
. TRBJ2-3 . TRBV6-6 TGTGCCAGCAGTTCAGGCCTCACAGATACGCAGTATTTT CASSSGLTDTQYF
. TRBJ2-2 . TRBV6-1 TGTGCCAGCAGTGAATTCTTTGAGGGTAACACCGGGGAGCTGTTTTTT CASSEFFEGNTGELFF
few TRBJ1-1 . TRBV11-2 TGTGCCAGCAGCCATTATGGGGGGGACACTGAAGCTTTCTTT CASSHYGGDTEAFF
. TRBJ1-1 TRBD1 TRBV30 TGTGCCTGGTCCCGAGGGGGCGGGGGGACTGAAGCTTTCTTT CAWSRGGGGTEAFF
. TRBJ2-1 . TRBV30 TGTGCCTGGTCCCGGGACATTTACAATGAGCAGTTCTTC CAWSRDIYNEQFF
. TRBJ2-2 . TRBV6-1 TGTGCCAGCAGGGGCCATGGGGCTGTCACCGGGGAGCTGTTTTTT CASRGHGAVTGELFF
few TRBJ1-1 TRBD1 TRBV6-5 TGTGCCAGCCACAGGGGGCAGAACACTGAAGCTTTCTTT CASHRGQNTEAFF
. TRBJ2-1 TRBD2 TRBV4-2 TGTGCCAGCAGCCAAGGGGGACTAGCGGTCTCGGATGAGCAGTTCTTC CASSQGGLAVSDEQFF
once TRBJ1-1 . TRBV7-9 TGTGCCAGCAGCTTAGGAAGCATGCAAGCTTTCTTT CASSLGSMQAFF
few TRBJ1-2 TRBD1 TRBV9 TGTGCCAGCAGCCTAACAGGGGCGGTTGGCTACACCTTC CASSLTGAVGYTF
. TRBJ1-4 . TRBV7-9 TGTGCCAGCAGAACGGACTCAAGCAGCGAAAAACTGTTTTTT CASRTDSSSEKLFF
. TRBJ1-1 . TRBV2 TGTGCCAGCAGGGACGGAAGGGGCGGACGCACTGAAGCTTTCTTT CASRDGRGGRTEAFF
few TRBJ2-3 TRBD2 TRBV7-2 TGTGCCAGCAGCACCCCGGGACTAGGAGCCGATACGCAGTATTTT CASSTPGLGADTQYF
few TRBJ1-5 . TRBV7-9 TGTGCCAGCAGCTTAGCGACCGGAAACTCTCGGGGTCAGCCCCAGCATTTT CASSLATGNSRGQPQHF
. TRBJ1-1 . TRBV18 TGTGCCAGCTCACCACGGGTCGGGAAACAGGGCCACACTGAAGCTTTCTTT CASSPRVGKQGHTEAFF
. TRBJ2-3 TRBD2 TRBV29-1 TGCAGCGTTGAATCCCTCCGGGGGGGCCTCGATACGCAGTATTTT CSVESLRGGLDTQYF
. TRBJ2-2 . TRBV2 TGTGCCAGCAGTGCTAACAGGAACACCGGGGAGCTGTTTTTT CASSANRNTGELFF
. TRBJ1-4 . TRBV30 TGTGCCTGGAGTTTGCAGGGTCCTGAAAAACTGTTTTTT CAWSLQGPEKLFF
. TRBJ1-1 . TRBV13 TGTGCCAGCAGCCAAGGCTGGGGGGTCGCACACACTGAAGCTTTCTTT CASSQGWGVAHTEAFF
. TRBJ1-5 . TRBV30 TGTGCCTGGAGTGTACAGGAACATCAGCCCCAGCATTTT CAWSVQEHQPQHF
. TRBJ1-5 TRBD1 TRBV6-5 TGTGCCAGCAGGGCCGGGACAGGCTGGAATCAGCCCCAGCATTTT CASRAGTGWNQPQHF
. TRBJ2-1 . TRBV30 TGTGCCTGGACCCCAGAGACTAGAGGCAATGAGCAGTTCTTC CAWTPETRGNEQFF
. TRBJ1-5 . TRBV4-3 TGCGCCAGCAGCCGACGGTTCGGAGTCAATCAGCCCCAGCATTTT CASSRRFGVNQPQHF
once TRBJ2-7 . TRBV5-6 TGTGCCAGCAGCTTGGGAGAGGCGGGGAGCGAGCAGTACTTC CASSLGEAGSEQYF
. TRBJ2-7 . TRBV7-9 TGTGCCAGCAGCCCCTGGACAGATACCTCCTACGAGCAGTACTTC CASSPWTDTSYEQYF
. TRBJ1-1 . TRBV30 TGTGCCTGGAGTGCGGGGGTTACTGAAGCTTTCTTT CAWSAGVTEAFF
. TRBJ2-7 . TRBV6-5 TGTGCCAGCAGTCTAGCAAGCGGGCTCTCCTACGAGCAGTACTTC CASSLASGLSYEQYF
. TRBJ1-2 . TRBV6-5 TGTGCCAGCAGTTACTCCGGGGGGAGTTCTTATGGCTACACCTTC CASSYSGGSSYGYTF